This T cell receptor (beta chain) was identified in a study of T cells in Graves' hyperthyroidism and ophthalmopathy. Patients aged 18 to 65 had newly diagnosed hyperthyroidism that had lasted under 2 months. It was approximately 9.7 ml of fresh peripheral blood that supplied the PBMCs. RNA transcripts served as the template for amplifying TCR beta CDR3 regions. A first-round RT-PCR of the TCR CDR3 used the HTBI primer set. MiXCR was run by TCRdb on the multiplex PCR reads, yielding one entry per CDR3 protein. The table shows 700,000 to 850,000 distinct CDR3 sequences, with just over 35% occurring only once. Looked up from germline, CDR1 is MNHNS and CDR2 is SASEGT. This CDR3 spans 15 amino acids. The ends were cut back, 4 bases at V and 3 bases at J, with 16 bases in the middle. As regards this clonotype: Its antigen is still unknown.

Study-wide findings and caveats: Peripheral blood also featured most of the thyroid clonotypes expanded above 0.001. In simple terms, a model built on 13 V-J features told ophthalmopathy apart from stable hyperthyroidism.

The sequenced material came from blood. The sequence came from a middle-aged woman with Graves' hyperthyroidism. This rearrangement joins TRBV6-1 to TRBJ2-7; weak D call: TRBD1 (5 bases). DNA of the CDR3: TGTGCCAGCAGTGTAAACCTGGCAGGGCTCTACGAGCAGTACTTC. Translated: CASSVNLAGLYEQYF.